This record covers a single TCR beta chain. Its antigen is as yet unknown. The source of the sample is a study of glioma-infiltrating T cells after dendritic cell vaccination. Study summary: Patients had newly diagnosed or recurrent glioblastoma and received dendritic cell vaccines. Dendritic cells derived from monocytes and pulsed with autologous tumor lysate formed the vaccine. Findings and limits, study-wide: Only a small number of patients had complete blood and tumor samples.

Primers: 60 V beta forward and 13 J beta reverse. The protocol was immunoSEQ multiplex PCR, while the TCRdb copy is restricted to in-frame clones and leaves out a portion. Of around 83,000 clones in the sample, 75% to 90% were seen once. V dropped 2 bases and J dropped 4; count of bases not matched to a gene: 8. CDR1 and CDR2 (germline): MNHEY, SVGAGI. The CDR3 covers 15 residues. Specified time point: after dendritic cell vaccination, including at tumor progression/relapse. The rearrangement links TRBV6-5 to TRBJ2-7; 7 positions match TRBD2. The sequencing used blood, collected after dendritic cell vaccination. This receptor was taken from a human donor with glioblastoma. CDR3 protein: CASSYGGSFNYEQYF. The CDR3 bases are TGTGCCAGCAGTTACGGCGGGAGTTTCAATTACGAGCAGTACTTC.